Each of the 30 T cell receptor beta chains below was sequenced from the same sample in a study of shared clonotypes between healthy human individuals. Libraries were prepared by immunoSEQ multiplex PCR; TCRdb keeps only in-frame clonotypes and omits some of them. The sample has some 1,600,000 clones, approximately 98% seen once. Specimen: naive CD4+ T cells sorted from blood. The sample's subset: CD45RA+ positively selected. These TCRs come from a man aged 25 to 40 in good health.

This chain's CDR3 is CASRPRGTPLQHF. The CDR3 coding sequence is TGTGCCAGTAGGCCCAGGGGTACCCCACTCCAGCATTTT. V and J are TRBV19 and TRBJ1-5, with D tentatively TRBD1 (6 bases). The CDR3 is 13 amino acids. V gave up 6 bases and J gave up 12 bases, with 18 bases separating them. CDR1 is LNHDA, CDR2 SQIVND, per germline (reference sequence).

The chain recombines TRBV5-4 with TRBJ2-7; 8 nucleotides match TRBD2. Unmatched junction bases numbered 10, after V lost 2 bases and J lost 3 bases. CDR1 and CDR2 from the germline V gene are SGHNT and YYREEE (reference sequence). This CDR3 region has 16 residues. CDR3 nucleotide sequence: TGTGCCAGCAGCTTCGGTTCTACTAGCGGATACTACGAGCAGTACTTC. It is translated as CASSFGSTSGYYEQYF.

The CDR3 DNA sequence: TGTGCCAGCAACCTGGGGTTGGGGTATGGCTACACCTTC. It encodes CASNLGLGYGYTF. The V gene is TRBV5-8, the J gene TRBJ1-2; D gene ambiguous. The CDR3 is 13 amino acids. V shed 6 bases and J shed 5 bases, with 14 bases lying between them. CDR1 and CDR2 from the germline V gene are SGHTS and YDEGEE.

This chain connects TRBV27 to TRBJ2-7; 10 bases are shared with TRBD2. After removal of 3 bases from V and 4 bases from J, the junction contained 12 bases not matched to a gene. The CDR3 consists of 17 residues. From germline, CDR1 is MNHEY and CDR2 SMNVEV (reference sequence). The CDR3 DNA reads TGTGCCAGCAGTTTTGCTAGCGGGAGTCCCATGCTGTACGAGCAGTACTTC. Protein: CASSFASGSPMLYEQYF.

This chain links TRBV25-1 with TRBJ1-3, with D hard to call. The CDR3 length is 14 residues. With 7 bases removed from V and 7 bases from J, the gap between germline ends came to 17 bases. The germline CDR1 and CDR2 sequences are MGHDK and SYGVNS. CDR3 region: CASTARPRSNTIYF. The CDR3 DNA is TGTGCCAGCACCGCTCGACCCAGATCGAACACCATATATTTT.

This sequence joins TRBV27 and TRBJ1-3, with D perhaps TRBD1 (5 bases). This CDR3 is built from 16 residues. CDR1 and CDR2 from the germline V gene are MNHEY and SMNVEV (reference sequence). V was cut by 4 bases and J by 4 bases, with 17 bases left in between. CDR3 protein: CASSSLRRVDGNTIYF. Here the CDR3 DNA reads TGTGCCAGCAGTTCCCTCCGCAGGGTCGACGGAAACACCATATATTTT.

The CDR3 reads CASSLALGKETQYF. As DNA, the CDR3 is TGTGCCAGCAGCTTAGCCCTGGGAAAAGAGACCCAGTACTTC. The chain is built from TRBV7-9 and TRBJ2-5; D ambiguous. Trimming left V 0 bases short and J 3 bases short, with 8 bases between. CDR1 SEHNR and CDR2 FQNEAQ come from the germline V gene (reference sequence). This CDR3 contains 14 residues.

This sequence joins TRBV27 and TRBJ2-7; D is possibly TRBD2 (6 bases). The germline V gene encodes CDR1 MNHEY and CDR2 SMNVEV (reference sequence). The CDR3 is made up of 14 amino acids. Trimming stripped 7 bases from V and 6 bases from J, with 19 bases between. The CDR3 protein is CASKAGPSRGEQYF. Here the CDR3 DNA reads TGTGCCAGCAAGGCGGGGCCCTCTCGAGGCGAGCAGTACTTC.

V is TRBV28 and J is TRBJ1-5; maybe TRBD1 (6 bases). The CDR3 has 15 residues. Trimming took 3 bases from V and 2 from J, leaving 11 bases between them. Per the germline V gene, CDR1 is MDHEN and CDR2 is SYDVKM. CDR3 loop: CASSFSGVGNQPQHF. The CDR3 DNA follows: TGTGCCAGCAGTTTTTCAGGGGTGGGCAATCAGCCCCAGCATTTT.

On this clone itself: This sample also contains other DNA sequences that code for the same CDR3. The chain employs TRBV7-6 and TRBJ2-7; D is undetermined. Per germline, CDR1 SGHVS and CDR2 FNYEAQ. V was cut by 5 bases and J by 2 bases, with 7 bases left in between. The CDR3 is made up of 12 amino acids. This CDR3 reads CASSPGPYEQYF. In DNA, the CDR3 is TGTGCCAGCAGCCCCGGGCCCTACGAGCAGTACTTC.

The gene calls are TRBV28 and TRBJ1-2, with TRBD1 matching over 9 bases. The CDR3 totals 16 residues. Looked up from germline, CDR1 is MDHEN and CDR2 is SYDVKM. The V gene end was trimmed by 6 bases and the J gene end by 3 bases; junction bases not matched to a gene: 11. For the CDR3, the DNA is TGTGCCAGCAGACCTGGTGGGACAGGGATTTACTATGGCTACACCTTC. Translating it yields CASRPGGTGIYYGYTF.

The gene calls are TRBV11-2 and TRBJ1-2; a weak D match, TRBD1 (5 bases). CDR3 size: 14 residues. V dropped 3 bases and J dropped 3 bases, with 11 bases sitting between them. Germline V CDR1 and CDR2: SGHAT, FQNNGV. CDR3 amino acids: CASSLNDRYYGYTF. For the CDR3, the DNA is TGTGCCAGCAGCTTGAATGACAGATACTATGGCTACACCTTC.

CDR3 DNA: TGTGCCAGCAGTCTGCGACTAGCTGGCCGCACAGATACGCAGTATTTT. It yields the protein CASSLRLAGRTDTQYF. The chain links TRBV27 to TRBJ2-3; TRBD2 matches at 7 bases. Germline assignment: CDR1 MNHEY and CDR2 SMNVEV (reference sequence). This CDR3 spans 16 amino acids. The V and J ends lost 5 bases and 1 base, in that order; junction bases with no gene match: 9.

V is TRBV18 and J is TRBJ2-1; TRBD2 aligns across 9 bases. This CDR3 has 15 residues. Trimming removed 6 bases from V and 5 bases from J; junction bases left unmatched: 8. Germline V gives CDR1 KGHSH, CDR2 LQKENI. The CDR3, as DNA: TGTGCCAGCTCGACCATGCTAGCGGGAAACAATGAGCAGTTCTTC. Its translation: CASSTMLAGNNEQFF.

The chain uses TRBV11-3 and TRBJ2-2; D is possibly TRBD1 or TRBD2 (5 bases each). The CDR3 is 14 residues long. Per germline, CDR1 SGHNT and CDR2 YENEEA. Trimming removed 4 bases from V and 4 bases from J, with 10 bases in between. The CDR3, as DNA: TGTGCCAGCAGCTGGGCAGGGAGCACCGGGGAGCTGTTTTTT. Translating it yields CASSWAGSTGELFF.

The genes are TRBV29-1 and TRBJ2-7; 10 nucleotides line up with TRBD1. Per the germline V gene, CDR1 is SQVTM and CDR2 is ANQGSEA. The CDR3 extends over 14 amino acids. The ends lost 7 bases at V and 1 base at J; junction bases unmatched: 7. In nucleotides, the CDR3 is TGCAGCGCGGCCGGGGACAGGGGATCCTACGAGCAGTACTTC. Its translation: CSAAGDRGSYEQYF.

J is TRBJ1-5 and V is TRBV19; possibly TRBD1 for D (5 bases). Trimming stripped 3 bases from V and 7 bases from J, with 7 bases between. The CDR3 covers 12 residues. Germline CDR1 is LNHDA and CDR2 is SQIVND (reference sequence). The CDR3 DNA is TGTGCCAGTAGTATTAAGGGGCAGCCCCAGCATTTT. Translating it yields CASSIKGQPQHF.

V usage is TRBV6-5 and J usage is TRBJ1-5; D is ambiguous. Germline values: CDR1 MNHEY, CDR2 SVGAGI. CDR3 size: 13 residues. Trimming pared 5 bases from V and 0 bases from J, leaving 5 bases between. CDR3 loop: CASSAVSNQPQHF. The CDR3 DNA reads TGTGCCAGCAGTGCAGTTAGCAATCAGCCCCAGCATTTT.

This clone was detected only a few times. The chain employs TRBV6-5 and TRBJ1-1; D gene ambiguous. CDR3 length: 13 residues. Trimming pared 2 bases from V and 5 bases from J, leaving 9 bases between. Germline-derived CDR1 and CDR2 are MNHEY and SVGAGI. The chain's CDR3 is CASSYTGRTEAFF. CDR3 DNA: TGTGCCAGCAGTTACACCGGAAGGACTGAAGCTTTCTTT.

V and J are TRBV10-1 and TRBJ2-1; TRBD2 matches at 7 bases. Trimming cost V 4 bases and J 0 bases; bases outside gene matches: 6. The germline gives CDR1 WNHNN, CDR2 SYGVQD (reference sequence). There are 16 residues in the CDR3. CDR3 loop: CASSGPPGGSYNEQFF. The CDR3 DNA reads TGCGCCAGCAGTGGGCCCCCGGGAGGCTCCTACAATGAGCAGTTCTTC.

The chain is built from TRBV9 and TRBJ1-1, with 10 nucleotides matching TRBD1. This CDR3 spans 16 amino acids. The V gene's germline CDR1 is SGDLS and CDR2 YYNGEE. After removal of 2 bases from V and 2 bases from J, the junction contained 6 bases not matched to a gene. CDR3 region: CASSVRDRGYNTEAFF. The DNA of the CDR3 is TGTGCCAGCAGCGTCCGGGACAGGGGATATAACACTGAAGCTTTCTTT.

The chain is built from TRBV29-1 and TRBJ2-3, with 12 bases fitting TRBD2. Losses at the gene ends were 0 bases for V and 3 bases for J; bases not matched to a gene: 7. Germline CDR1 SQVTM, CDR2 ANQGSEA. The CDR3 extends over 17 amino acids. The CDR3 sequence: CSVEERTSGMGTDTQYF. DNA of the CDR3: TGCAGCGTTGAAGAGCGGACTAGCGGGATGGGAACAGATACGCAGTATTTT.

The chain uses TRBV28 and TRBJ2-3, with TRBD2 matching over 12 bases. The CDR3 totals 17 residues. V trimming: 7 bases; J trimming: 5 bases; junction bases outside the gene matches: 13. Germline CDR1 is MDHEN and CDR2 is SYDVKM. The CDR3 region is CASNGAPSGRAGDTQYF. Here the CDR3 DNA reads TGTGCCAGCAATGGTGCCCCTAGCGGGAGGGCTGGAGATACGCAGTATTTT.

The chain recombines TRBV7-2 with TRBJ1-1; TRBD1 aligns across 9 bases. V lost 5 bases, J lost 5 bases, and 3 bases stayed unmatched. This CDR3 contains 13 residues. The V gene's germline CDR1 is SGHTA and CDR2 FQGNSA. DNA of the CDR3: TGTGCCAGCAGCCGGGACAGGGAAACTGAAGCTTTCTTT. Translation: CASSRDRETEAFF.

The gene calls are TRBV27 and TRBJ1-5, with D perhaps TRBD1 (5 bases). Deletions cut 0 bases from V and 5 bases from J, with 11 bases between. From germline, CDR1 is MNHEY and CDR2 SMNVEV (reference sequence). CDR3 size: 15 residues. For the CDR3, the DNA is TGTGCCAGCAGTTTATCGGGGACCCTATATCAGCCCCAGCATTTT. Protein: CASSLSGTLYQPQHF.

This chain uses TRBV6-5 with TRBJ1-5; no definite D call. Trimming removed 0 bases from V and 5 bases from J, with 11 bases in between. The CDR3 is 15 residues long. The germline gives CDR1 MNHEY, CDR2 SVGAGI. The CDR3 loop reads CASSYSSPPDQPQHF. As DNA, the CDR3 is TGTGCCAGCAGTTACTCGTCTCCTCCTGATCAGCCCCAGCATTTT.

Regarding this clone: Other DNA sequences in this specimen translate into the identical CDR3. The chain is built from TRBV9 and TRBJ2-5; D remains unclear. Trimming left V 0 bases short and J 3 bases short, with 6 bases between. The CDR3 spans 13 residues. Germline V gives CDR1 SGDLS, CDR2 YYNGEE. Here the CDR3 DNA reads TGTGCCAGCAGCGTAGGGGCAGAAGAGACCCAGTACTTC. It translates to CASSVGAEETQYF.

The chain uses TRBV15 and TRBJ2-1; either TRBD1 or TRBD2 may fit D (6 bases each). V was pared by 9 bases and J by 4 bases, with 16 bases between. The germline V gene encodes CDR1 LNHNV and CDR2 YYDKDF (reference sequence). CDR3 length equals 14 residues. The DNA of the CDR3 is TGTGCCACAAGAGTGGGGGGCTCGTACAATGAGCAGTTCTTC. Translated, it gives CATRVGGSYNEQFF.

The chain carries TRBV5-4 and TRBJ2-3; 7 nucleotides align to TRBD2. Germline V gene lookup returns CDR1 SGHNT and CDR2 YYREEE (reference sequence). V shed 3 bases and J 6 bases; nucleotides not matched to a gene: 7. CDR3 length: 14 residues. Written as DNA, the CDR3 is TGTGCCAGCAGCTCGGGGGGAGGAGGGGATACGCAGTATTTT. Its protein is CASSSGGGGDTQYF.

The chain is built from TRBV5-1 and TRBJ2-7, with 11 bases aligning to TRBD1. Germline V CDR1 and CDR2: SGHRS, YFSETQ. V shed 4 bases, J shed 5 bases, and the junction held 8 bases outside the gene matches. The CDR3 has 15 residues. The CDR3 reads CASSPRDRGDDEQYF. CDR3 DNA sequence: TGCGCCAGCAGCCCCCGGGACAGGGGGGACGACGAGCAGTACTTC.